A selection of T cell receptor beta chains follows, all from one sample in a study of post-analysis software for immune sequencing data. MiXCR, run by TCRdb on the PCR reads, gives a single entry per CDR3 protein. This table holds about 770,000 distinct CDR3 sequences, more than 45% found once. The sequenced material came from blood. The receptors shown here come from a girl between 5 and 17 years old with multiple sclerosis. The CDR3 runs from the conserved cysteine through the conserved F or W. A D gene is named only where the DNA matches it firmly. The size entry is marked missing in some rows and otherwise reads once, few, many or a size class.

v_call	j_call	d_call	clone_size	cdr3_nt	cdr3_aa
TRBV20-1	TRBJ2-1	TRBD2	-	TGCAGTGCTCGTTCACTAGCGGGAGGTTTCCCCTACAATGAGCAGTTCTTC	CSARSLAGGFPYNEQFF
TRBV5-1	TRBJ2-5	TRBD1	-	TGCGCCAGCAGCGTGTACAGGGGAGAGACCCAGTACTTC	CASSVYRGETQYF
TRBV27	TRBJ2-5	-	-	TGTGCCAGCAGCGCTCGGCGGCAAGAGACCCAGTACTTC	CASSARRQETQYF
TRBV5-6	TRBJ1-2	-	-	TGTGCCAGCACCCCCGACGGACATCAGTTGGATCTTGACTACACCTTC	CASTPDGHQLDLDYTF
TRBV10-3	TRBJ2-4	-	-	TGTGCCATCAGTGCGGGTGGCCCGGGGGCCAAAAACATTCAGTACTTC	CAISAGGPGAKNIQYF
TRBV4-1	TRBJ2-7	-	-	TGCGCCAGTCCCTTAAGGGAGGGACAGTACGAGCAGTACTTC	CASPLREGQYEQYF
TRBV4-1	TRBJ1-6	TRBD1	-	TGCGCCAGCAGCCAAGGGGGACAGGTGAATTCACCCCTCCACTTT	CASSQGGQVNSPLHF
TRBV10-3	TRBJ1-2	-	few	TGTGCCATCAGTGCAGGCAGAACTGACTATGGCTACACCTTC	CAISAGRTDYGYTF
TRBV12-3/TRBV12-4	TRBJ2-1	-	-	TGTGCCAGCAGTCCCGAGGCGGGATCGGGAAATGAGCAGTTCTTC	CASSPEAGSGNEQFF
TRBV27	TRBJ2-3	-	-	TGTGCCAGCAGAAGCCCCAGCGGAAGCCAAGATACGCAGTATTTT	CASRSPSGSQDTQYF
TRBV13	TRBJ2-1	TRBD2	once	TGTGCCTCCACCAAAAGGGGGGCGGGAGGCTCCTACAATGAGCAGTTCTTC	CASTKRGAGGSYNEQFF
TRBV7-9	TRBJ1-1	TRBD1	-	TGTGCCAGCAGCGGCCGGACAGGGACTGAAGCTTTCTTT	CASSGRTGTEAFF
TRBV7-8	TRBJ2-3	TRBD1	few	TGTGCCAGCAGCTTAGAGGGGGCTTTTGCAGATACGCAGTATTTT	CASSLEGAFADTQYF
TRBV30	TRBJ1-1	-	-	TGTGCCTGGAGGAGGGTGATTGAAGCTTTCTTT	CAWRRVIEAFF
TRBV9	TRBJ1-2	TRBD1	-	TGTGCCAGCAGCGTGGTGACAGGGGAACAAGGAGGCTACACCTTC	CASSVVTGEQGGYTF
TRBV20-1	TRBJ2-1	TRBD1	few	TGCAGTGCTAGGCTCCCGGGACAGGGTGGGCAGTTCTTC	CSARLPGQGGQFF
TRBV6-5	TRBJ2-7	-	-	TGTGCCAGCAATGTCGCGGTCAGGTACGAGCAGTACTTC	CASNVAVRYEQYF
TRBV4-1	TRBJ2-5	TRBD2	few	TGCGCCAGCAGCCAAGATGCGGGACTAGCGCAAGAGACCCAGTACTTC	CASSQDAGLAQETQYF
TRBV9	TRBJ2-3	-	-	TGTGCCAGCAGTCACCCCCGGCATGGCGGGGAAAGCACAGATACGCAGTATTTT	CASSHPRHGGESTDTQYF
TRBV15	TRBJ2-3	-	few	TGTGCCACCAGCAGAGATTCGGGGAGAGGGGATACGCAGTATTTT	CATSRDSGRGDTQYF
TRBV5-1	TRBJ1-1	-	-	TGCGCCAGCAGCTTGGATGGTTTTCTGGACACTGAAGCTTTCTTT	CASSLDGFLDTEAFF
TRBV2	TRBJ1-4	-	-	TGTGCCAGCAGTGTGAGGCAGGGCGGGGAAAAACTGTTTTTT	CASSVRQGGEKLFF
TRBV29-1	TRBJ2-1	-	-	TGCAGCGTTGGAGTAGGAAGCTCCTACAATGAGCAGTTCTTC	CSVGVGSSYNEQFF
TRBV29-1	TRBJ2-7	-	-	TGCAGCGTGATGACAGGCTACGAGCAGTACTTC	CSVMTGYEQYF
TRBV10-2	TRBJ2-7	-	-	TGCGCCAGCAGGGCGGATCCCTACGAGCAGTACTTC	CASRADPYEQYF
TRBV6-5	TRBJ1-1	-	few	TGTGCCAGCAGACCGAGCCTTTACACTGAAGCTTTCTTT	CASRPSLYTEAFF
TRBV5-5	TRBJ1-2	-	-	TGTGCCAGCAGCTTGGCCCGGACAAGCTATGGCTACACCTTC	CASSLARTSYGYTF
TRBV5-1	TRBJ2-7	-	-	TGCGCCAGCAGCGACCGGGACGGAACCTACGAGCAGTACTTC	CASSDRDGTYEQYF
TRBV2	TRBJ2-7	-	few	TGTGCCAGTTGGGGGCTAGATATCGGTGGCGAGCAGTACTTC	CASWGLDIGGEQYF